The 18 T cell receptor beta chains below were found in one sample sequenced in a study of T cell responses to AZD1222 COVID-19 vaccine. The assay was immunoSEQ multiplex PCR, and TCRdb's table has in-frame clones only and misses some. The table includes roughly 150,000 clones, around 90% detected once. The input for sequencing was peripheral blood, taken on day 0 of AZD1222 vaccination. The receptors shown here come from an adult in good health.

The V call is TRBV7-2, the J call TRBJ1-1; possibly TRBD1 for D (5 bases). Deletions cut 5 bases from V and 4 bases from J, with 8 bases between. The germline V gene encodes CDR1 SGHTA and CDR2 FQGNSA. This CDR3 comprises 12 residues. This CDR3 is CASSPGTTEAFF. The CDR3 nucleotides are TGTGCCAGCAGCCCCGGGACCACTGAAGCTTTCTTT.

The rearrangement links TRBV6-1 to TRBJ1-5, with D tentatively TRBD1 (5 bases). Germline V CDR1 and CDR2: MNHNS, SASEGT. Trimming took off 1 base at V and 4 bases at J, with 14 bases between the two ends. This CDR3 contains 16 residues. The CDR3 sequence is CASSEGLRGRNQPQHF. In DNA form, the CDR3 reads TGTGCCAGCAGTGAAGGTTTGAGGGGACGGAATCAGCCCCAGCATTTT.

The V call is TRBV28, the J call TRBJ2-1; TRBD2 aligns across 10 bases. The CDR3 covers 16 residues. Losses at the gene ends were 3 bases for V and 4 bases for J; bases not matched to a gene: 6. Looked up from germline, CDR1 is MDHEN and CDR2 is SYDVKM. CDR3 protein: CASSFFTSGTYNEQFF. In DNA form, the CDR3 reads TGTGCCAGCAGTTTTTTCACTAGCGGGACTTACAATGAGCAGTTCTTC.

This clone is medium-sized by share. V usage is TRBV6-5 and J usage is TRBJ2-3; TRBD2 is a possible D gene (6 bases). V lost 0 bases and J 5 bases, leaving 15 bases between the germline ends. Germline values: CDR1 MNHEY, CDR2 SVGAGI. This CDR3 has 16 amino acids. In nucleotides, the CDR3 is TGTGCCAGCAGTTACTCGACCGGGACTGACGTAGATACGCAGTATTTT. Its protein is CASSYSTGTDVDTQYF.

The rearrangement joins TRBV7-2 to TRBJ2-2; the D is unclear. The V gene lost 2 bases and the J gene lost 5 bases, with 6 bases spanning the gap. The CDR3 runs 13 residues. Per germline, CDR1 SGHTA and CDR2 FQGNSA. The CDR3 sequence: CASSLPETGELFF. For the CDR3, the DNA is TGTGCCAGCAGCTTACCAGAGACCGGGGAGCTGTTTTTT.

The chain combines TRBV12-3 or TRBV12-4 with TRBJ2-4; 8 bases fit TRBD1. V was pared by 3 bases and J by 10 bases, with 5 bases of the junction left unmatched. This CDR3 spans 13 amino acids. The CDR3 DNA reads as TGTGCCAGCAGTTTCTACAGGGGGGAAATTCAGTACTTC. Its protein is CASSFYRGEIQYF.

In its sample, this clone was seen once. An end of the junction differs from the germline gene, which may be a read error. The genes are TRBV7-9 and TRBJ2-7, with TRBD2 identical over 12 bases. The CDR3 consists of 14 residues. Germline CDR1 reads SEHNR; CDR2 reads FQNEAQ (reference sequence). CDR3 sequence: CASSLAGGPYEQYF. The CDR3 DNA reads TGTGCCAGCAGCCTAGCGGGAGGGCCCTACGAGCAGTACTTC.

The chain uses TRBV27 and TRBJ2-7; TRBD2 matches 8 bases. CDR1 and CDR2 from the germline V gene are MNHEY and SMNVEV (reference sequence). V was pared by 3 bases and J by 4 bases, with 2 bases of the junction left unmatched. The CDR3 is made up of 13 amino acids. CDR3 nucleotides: TGTGCCAGCAGTTTTACTAGCGGATACGAGCAGTACTTC. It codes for CASSFTSGYEQYF.

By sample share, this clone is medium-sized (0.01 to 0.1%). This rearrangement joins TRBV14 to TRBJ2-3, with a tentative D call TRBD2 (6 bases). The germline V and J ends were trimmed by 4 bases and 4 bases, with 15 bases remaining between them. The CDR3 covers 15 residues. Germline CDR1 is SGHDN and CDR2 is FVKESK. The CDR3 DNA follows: TGTGCCAGCAGCCCCATCGGGGGAGTCGCAGATACGCAGTATTTT. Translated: CASSPIGGVADTQYF.

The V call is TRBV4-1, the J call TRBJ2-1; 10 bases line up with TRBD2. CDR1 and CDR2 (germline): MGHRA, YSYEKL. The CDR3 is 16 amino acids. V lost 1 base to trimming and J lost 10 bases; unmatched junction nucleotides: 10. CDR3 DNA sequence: TGCGCCAGCAGCCAAGGGGTAGCGGGAGGTCGAAGGGAGCAGTTCTTC. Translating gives CASSQGVAGGRREQFF.

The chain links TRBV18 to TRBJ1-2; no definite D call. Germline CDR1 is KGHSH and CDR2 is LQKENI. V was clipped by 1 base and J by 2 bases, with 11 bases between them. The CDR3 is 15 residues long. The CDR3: CASSPRGKLNYGYTF. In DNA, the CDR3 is TGTGCCAGCTCACCACGAGGGAAGTTGAACTATGGCTACACCTTC. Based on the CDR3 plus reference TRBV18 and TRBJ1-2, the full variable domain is NAGVMQNPRHLVRRRGQEARLRCSPMKGHSHVYWYRQLPEEGLKFMVYLQKENIIDESGMPKERFSAEFPKEGPSILRIQQVVRGDSAAYFCASSPRGKLNYGYTFGSGTRLTVV.

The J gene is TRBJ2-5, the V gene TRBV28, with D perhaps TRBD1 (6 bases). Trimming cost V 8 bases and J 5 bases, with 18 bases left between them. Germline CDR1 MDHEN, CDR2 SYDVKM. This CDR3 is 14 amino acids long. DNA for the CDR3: TGTGCCAGCCGTTCTCCTACAGGGAAGGAGACCCAGTACTTC. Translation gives CASRSPTGKETQYF.

CDR3: CASNALAGLNEQFF. The CDR3 bases are TGCGCCAGCAATGCACTAGCGGGGCTCAATGAGCAGTTCTTC. The V call is TRBV5-1, the J call TRBJ2-1; TRBD2 aligns across 10 bases. Trimming removed 6 bases from V and 6 bases from J; junction bases left unmatched: 6. The length of the CDR3 is 14 residues. Germline CDR1 reads SGHRS; CDR2 reads YFSETQ.

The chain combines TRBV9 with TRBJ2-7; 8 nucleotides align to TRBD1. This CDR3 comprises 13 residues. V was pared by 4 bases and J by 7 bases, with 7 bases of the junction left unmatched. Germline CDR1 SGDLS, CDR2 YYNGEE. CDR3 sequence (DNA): TGTGCCAGCAGCCCCCAGGGGGCGGGAGAGCAGTACTTC. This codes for CASSPQGAGEQYF.

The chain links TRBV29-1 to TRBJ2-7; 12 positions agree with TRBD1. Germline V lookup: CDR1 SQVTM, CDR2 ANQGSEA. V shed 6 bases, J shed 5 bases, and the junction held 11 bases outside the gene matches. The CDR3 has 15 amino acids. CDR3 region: CSVRAGTGGYDEQYF. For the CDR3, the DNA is TGCAGCGTCCGGGCCGGGACAGGGGGCTATGACGAGCAGTACTTC.

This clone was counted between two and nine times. DNA of the CDR3: TGTGCCAGTAGTTATAGGGGGGTGGCTGAAGCTTTCTTT. Amino acid sequence: CASSYRGVAEAFF. J is TRBJ1-1 and V is TRBV19; tentative D call: TRBD1 (6 bases). V was pared by 5 bases and J by 6 bases, with 13 bases between. Germline V gene sequence: CDR1 LNHDA, CDR2 SQIVND (reference sequence). This CDR3 is built from 13 residues.

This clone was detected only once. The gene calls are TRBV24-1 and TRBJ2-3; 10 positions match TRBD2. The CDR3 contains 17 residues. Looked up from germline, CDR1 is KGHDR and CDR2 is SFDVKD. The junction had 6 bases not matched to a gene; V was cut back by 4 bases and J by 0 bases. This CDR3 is CATSDQEAGGSTDTQYF. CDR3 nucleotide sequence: TGTGCCACCAGTGACCAGGAAGCGGGAGGGAGCACAGATACGCAGTATTTT.

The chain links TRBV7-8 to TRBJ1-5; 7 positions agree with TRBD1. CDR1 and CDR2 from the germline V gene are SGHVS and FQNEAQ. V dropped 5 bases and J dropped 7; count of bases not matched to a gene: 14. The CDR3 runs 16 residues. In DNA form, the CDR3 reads TGTGCCAGCAGCGAATCCGACAGGGCCGGAACGCAGCCCCAGCATTTT. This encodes CASSESDRAGTQPQHF.